This T cell receptor beta chain stems from a study of cytomegalovirus exposure and HLA in healthy donors (dated by TCRdb to about 2017). A note on the overall study: An earlier analysis of roughly 500 of the donors reported more than 250 Gb of sequence data and around 110 million unique TCR beta sequences from about 200 million T cells. Around 330 gigabases of sequencing data and roughly 80 million unique TCR sequences made up an early release that covered over 550 HLA-typed donors. Of the approximately 400 genotyped donors, roughly 85% fell in the genetic ancestry cluster associated with self-reported Caucasian donors. The aim of the study was to test whether cataloging public T cell receptors could identify signatures of past pathogen exposure. The study profiled the T cell repertoires of approximately 700 subjects by immunosequencing and related them to cytomegalovirus serostatus. Along with the roughly 700-subject first cohort, a separate validation cohort of over a hundred different subjects was used. To predict cytomegalovirus infection status, the study brought together high-throughput TCR immunosequencing, statistical association of individual TCRs with disease status, and machine learning. In a later analysis, previously published TCR beta repertoires from 550 to 700 donors were re-analyzed and high-resolution HLA genotyping was added so that TCR occurrence patterns could be studied. Rather than using new phenotypic data, the later analysis identified candidate immune exposures from TCR beta sequences and from how often those sequences occurred across donors. An earlier analysis of around 640 of the donors used high-throughput TCR beta sequencing to judge whether each TCR beta V gene segment behaved as functional or pseudogenic. Donor age, sex, ethnicity and CMV serostatus were compiled together with the repertoire data. A later genetic analysis took genome-wide SNP genotypes for about 65% of the roughly 670 donors and used that subset as a discovery cohort. All discovery cohort repertoires had been generated on a single sequencing platform. HLA typing included class I and class II loci at four-digit resolution. Typing coverage differed by locus: A, B, C, DRB1 and DQB1 were typed in roughly 620-640 donors, DQA1 in approximately 520, DPA1 in approximately 610, and DPB1 in 400 to 480. About five DR-DQ haplotypes were treated as single units for association and clustering because of strong linkage in the cohort. On average, around 240,000 unique TCR beta nucleotide sequences were sequenced per donor among a few hundred genotyped donors of the cohort, with 15% to 20% of those sequences being non-productive. What the research found in general, with its limitations: Presence/absence analyses assumed roughly uniform sequencing depth across donors, an assumption that may not hold. An association between a missense DCLRE1C variant and V-gene and J-gene trimming of TCR beta chains was found in a later genetic analysis and replicated in an independent cohort. Linkage disequilibrium might explain the correlated functional status among segregating V segments, but an unknown experimental factor could not be ruled out. According to a later analysis, most CMV-associated TCR beta chains appeared to be HLA-restricted, and the HLA associations seemed to be driven largely by CMV exposure. Because counts were too low, roughly 16 rarely observed V segments, including chromosome 9 orphons, were left out of the earlier analysis of about 620 of the donors. Across donors, most TCR sequences were observed very rarely, whereas some public TCRs were present in many individuals. The cohort was sequenced for TCR beta chains only, and without alpha or paired-chain data the features that could be detected were limited. Some IMGT-functional V segments, including TRBV6-2 and TRBV6-3, could not be distinguished by the 87-base-pair reads and were therefore excluded. In a later analysis, TCR association rates were found to vary across HLA loci, with the most associated TCRs seen for DRB1 alleles and the fewest for HLA-C alleles. At a false discovery rate of 0.05, a later analysis linked roughly 17,000 TCR beta sequences to specific HLA alleles. The classifier was reported to diagnose cytomegalovirus status with high specificity and sensitivity in both the original and validation cohorts. A later analysis found that HLA-associated TCR beta chains were more clonally expanded and had lower generation probabilities than equally common non-associated chains. In vitro tests confirmed that a few of the cytomegalovirus-associated TCR beta chains recognize cytomegalovirus antigens. Because some donors lacked HLA typing at each locus, the association tests relied only on the typed subset. In an earlier analysis of 450 to 750 of the donors, most TCR beta V segments appeared in productive rearrangements about 87% or about 30% of the time, broadly matching IMGT annotations. Compared with the approximately 720-donor mean, donors in an Asian-associated ancestry cluster had fewer N-insertions in productive TCRs, according to a later genetic analysis. A cluster of highly shared sequence variants was judged likely to represent a technical artifact of the sequencing pipeline. In the study, approximately 160 TCR beta chains were listed as associated with cytomegalovirus. Several of the top co-occurrence clusters appeared to be linked to parvovirus B19, influenza, CMV and Epstein-Barr virus, according to a later analysis. A further reported finding was that TCR beta sequences accurately predicted the HLA-A and HLA-B alleles for most subjects in the first cohort. CMV serostatus was the only immune exposure information available for the cohort. It was suggested by the authors that the approach could potentially be generalized to other disease states and immunological phenotypes. When HLA alleles, especially DR and DQ, strongly co-occurred, attributing TCR associations to individual alleles was difficult.

As for this clone: Its antigen is currently not known. It has no much larger one-base neighbor in the sample; base qualities were not kept.

The cohort was made up of several hundred healthy bone marrow donors. All cohort members were sampled while nominally healthy, although unrecorded immune exposures were likely present. The donor was CMV seronegative and belonged to the group of over 350 seronegative cohort members. A peripheral blood sample was collected from each donor, and TCR beta sequencing was performed on peripheral blood mononuclear cells. The Qiagen DNeasy Blood Extraction Kit was used to extract genomic DNA from the blood cell samples. Unmatched junction bases come to 11, with V trimmed by 6 bases and J by 0 bases. The germline V gene encodes CDR1 SQVTM and CDR2 ANQGSEA. From cysteine to phenylalanine, the CDR3 is 15 amino acids long. Only CDR3 DNA is held: 45 bases, read in frame from base 1. Libraries were built with the immunoSEQ multiplex PCR assay. For the multiplex PCR, a mixture combining 60 forward primers for TCR Vbeta segments and 13 reverse primers for TCR Jbeta segments was used. Amplification of the CDR3 region of rearranged TCR beta genes was performed with a multiplex PCR assay on genomic DNA. On the Illumina HiSeq System, the amplified TCR beta libraries were sequenced as 87-base-pair reads. Regarding the original processing steps: In a later analysis, tens of millions of unique TCR beta chains were counted across the 690 or so repertoires, and approximately 9.9 million of these chains were shared by at least two donors. Raw reads were error-corrected and collapsed into unique sequences by a nearest-neighbor algorithm in which closely related sequences were merged to remove PCR and sequencing errors. CDR3 sequences were aligned to IMGT reference sequences to assign V, D and J gene segments. For a sequence to be retained, at least a six-nucleotide match to both a V gene segment and a J gene segment was required. A rearrangement was called productive if the CDR3 had no stop codons and remained in frame with V and J, and every other rearrangement was called non-productive. CDR3 was defined by IMGT convention, running from the second conserved V-encoded cysteine to the conserved J-encoded phenylalanine. The earlier analysis of 500 to 750 of the donors excluded any sequence lacking an unambiguous match to a single V gene segment. In an earlier analysis of some 590 of the donors, a V segment was called functional when productive rearrangements were above 56.7%, and segregating when the standard deviation between donors exceeded 5%. A statistical classification framework was built for diagnosing cytomegalovirus status from the catalog of TCR beta chain sequences. In a later analysis, V and J genes were assigned by comparing TCR nucleotide sequences against IMGT/GENE-DB human TR gene sequences. A later analysis assigned CDR3 sequences and most-parsimonious VDJ recombination scenarios with the TCRdist pipeline. In a later analysis, every TCR beta chain was defined by the combination of its CDR3 amino acid sequence and its V-gene family, and reads without a unique V-gene family were dropped. To address suspected cross-contamination and a sequencing artifact, a later analysis removed a few hundred highly shared, low-generation-probability nucleotide sequences. A later analysis calculated a clonal expansion index for each public chain from normalized within-repertoire ranks of inferred template counts. Generation probabilities in a later analysis came from a VDJ recombination model fitted to out-of-frame rearrangements, and those results were checked against IGoR. In a later analysis, TCR-TCR, TCR-HLA and TCR-CMV co-occurrence was scored with hypergeometric tests, and a repertoire-size bias correction was applied to TCR pairs. In a later analysis, false discovery rates were estimated by permuting HLA or CMV assignments 20 times. In a later analysis, co-occurring TCRs were grouped with DBSCAN, and TCRdist sequence similarity was added when clustering was performed within HLA-allele-positive subsets. Co-occurrence clustering excluded repertoires with fewer than 30,000 or more than 120,000 public chains, plus five with anomalous nucleotide sharing. TCRdb retrieved this table from immuneACCESS and kept in-frame rearrangements only. Not all clones are present; in checked studies, unresolved V genes account for under half, and no reason is known for the remainder. V, J and clone size are those of that table, while D and trimming were read from the DNA. This sample holds 200,000 to 250,000 clones; 82% were observed only once. About 2.6% of the sample goes to the ten largest clones.

Sequencing was performed on PBMCs. The chain is encoded by TRBV29-1 joined to TRBJ2-7; 7 bases in the junction line up with TRBD1. The clonotype was recovered from a woman between 40 and 50 years old in good health and CMV-seronegative. The CDR3 region: CSVLRGQPVSYEQYF. In nucleotide form, the sequence is TGCAGCGTCCTACGGGGACAGCCTGTCTCCTACGAGCAGTACTTC.